One and the same sample provided the 2 T cell receptor beta chains below, sequenced in a study of OX40 agonist ivuxolimab in advanced cancers. TCRdb's copy holds only in-frame clones and misses some; the assay was immunoSEQ multiplex PCR. The table lists about 53,000 clones, 88% of them singletons, with around 1.5% in the top ten. The sample consisted of CD4+ or CD8+ T cells sorted from blood, taken in a trial of the OX40 agonist ivuxolimab. The receptor source for this set is an adult with an advanced solid tumor such as melanoma, head and neck, liver or kidney cancer.

The chain couples TRBV10-1 to TRBJ1-6; D ambiguous. In germline, CDR1 is WNHNN, CDR2 SYGVQD (reference sequence). The CDR3 is 12 amino acids. Trimming took off 3 bases at V and 7 bases at J, with 4 bases between the two ends. The CDR3 region has the DNA TGCGCCAGCAGTGAAGGCAATTCACCCCTCCACTTT. Translation: CASSEGNSPLHF.

This sequence joins TRBV10-3 and TRBJ1-1, with TRBD1 identical over 9 bases. The CDR3 is made up of 16 amino acids. With V trimmed by 4 bases and J by 0 bases, 6 bases remained unmatched. Germline CDR1 reads ENHRY; CDR2 reads SYGVKD. CDR3 region: CAISGGQGSLNTEAFF. For the CDR3, the DNA is TGTGCCATCAGTGGGGGACAGGGAAGCTTGAACACTGAAGCTTTCTTT.